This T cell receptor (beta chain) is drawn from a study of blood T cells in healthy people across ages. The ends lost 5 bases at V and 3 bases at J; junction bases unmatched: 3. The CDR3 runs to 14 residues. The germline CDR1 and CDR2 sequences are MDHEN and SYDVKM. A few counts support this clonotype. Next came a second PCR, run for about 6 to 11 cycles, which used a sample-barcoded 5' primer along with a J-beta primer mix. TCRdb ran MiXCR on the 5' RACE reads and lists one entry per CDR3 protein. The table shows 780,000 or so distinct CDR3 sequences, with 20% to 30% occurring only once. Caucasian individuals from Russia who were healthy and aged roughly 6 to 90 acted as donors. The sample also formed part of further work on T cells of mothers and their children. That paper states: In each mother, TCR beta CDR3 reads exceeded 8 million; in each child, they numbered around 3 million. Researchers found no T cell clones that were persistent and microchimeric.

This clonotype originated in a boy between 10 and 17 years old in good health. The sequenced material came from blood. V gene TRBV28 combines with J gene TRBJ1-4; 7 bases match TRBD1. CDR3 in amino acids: CASSRDSPNEKLFF. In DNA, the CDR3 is TGTGCCAGCAGTCGGGACAGCCCTAATGAAAAACTGTTTTTT.